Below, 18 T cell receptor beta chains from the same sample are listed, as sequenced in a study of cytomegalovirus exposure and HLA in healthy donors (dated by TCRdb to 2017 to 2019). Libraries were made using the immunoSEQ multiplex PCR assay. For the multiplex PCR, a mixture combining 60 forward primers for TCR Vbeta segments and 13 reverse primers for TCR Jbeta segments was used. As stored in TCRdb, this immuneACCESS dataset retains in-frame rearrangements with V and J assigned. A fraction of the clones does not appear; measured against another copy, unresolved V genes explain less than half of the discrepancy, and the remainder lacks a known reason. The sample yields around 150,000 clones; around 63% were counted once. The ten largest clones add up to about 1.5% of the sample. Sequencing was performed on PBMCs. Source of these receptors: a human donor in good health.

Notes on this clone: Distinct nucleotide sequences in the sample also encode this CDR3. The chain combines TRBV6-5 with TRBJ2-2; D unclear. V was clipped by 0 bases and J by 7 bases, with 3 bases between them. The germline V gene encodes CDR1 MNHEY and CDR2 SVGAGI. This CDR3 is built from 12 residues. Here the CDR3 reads CASSYSNGELFF. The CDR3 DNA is TGTGCCAGCAGTTACTCTAACGGGGAGCTGTTTTTT.

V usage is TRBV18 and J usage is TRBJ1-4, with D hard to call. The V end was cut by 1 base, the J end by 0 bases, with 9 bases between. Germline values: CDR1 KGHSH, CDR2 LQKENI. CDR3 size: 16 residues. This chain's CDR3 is CASSPRPGATNEKLFF. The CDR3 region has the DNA TGTGCCAGCTCACCACGGCCGGGAGCAACTAATGAAAAACTGTTTTTT.

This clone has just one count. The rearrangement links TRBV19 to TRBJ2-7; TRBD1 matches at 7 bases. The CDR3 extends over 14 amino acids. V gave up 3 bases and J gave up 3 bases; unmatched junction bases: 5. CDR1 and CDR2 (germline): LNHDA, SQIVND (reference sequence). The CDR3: CASSILGDSYEQYF. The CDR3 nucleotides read TGTGCCAGTAGTATTTTGGGGGACAGCTACGAGCAGTACTTC.

The CDR3 is CASPNGDRGNTEAFF. CDR3 in DNA: TGTGCCAGCCCTAACGGGGACAGGGGGAACACTGAAGCTTTCTTT. The rearrangement joins TRBV2 to TRBJ1-1; the match to TRBD1 covers 10 bases. This CDR3 is 15 amino acids long. Germline trimming cut 8 bases from V and 1 base from J; bases unmatched to any gene: 7. The V gene's germline CDR1 is SNHLY and CDR2 FYNNEI. Looking up the rest from reference TRBV2 and TRBJ1-1 gives the full variable domain: EPEVTQTPSHQVTQMGQEVILRCVPISNHLYFYWYRQILGQKVEFLVSFYNNEISEKSEIFDDQFSVERPDGSNFTLKIRSTKLEDSAMYFCASPNGDRGNTEAFFGQGTRLTVV.

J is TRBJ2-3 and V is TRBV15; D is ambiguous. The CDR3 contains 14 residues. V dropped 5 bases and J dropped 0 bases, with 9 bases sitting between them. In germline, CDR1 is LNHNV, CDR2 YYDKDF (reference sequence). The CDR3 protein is CATSEPTSTDTQYF. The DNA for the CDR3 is TGTGCCACCAGCGAGCCCACTAGCACAGATACGCAGTATTTT.

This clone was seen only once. The CDR3: CASSLPGLAGGSGETQYF. As DNA, the CDR3 is TGTGCCAGCAGCCTCCCCGGACTAGCGGGAGGCTCAGGGGAGACCCAGTACTTC. The chain has TRBV5-6 and TRBJ2-5, with TRBD2 matching 14 bases. There are 18 residues in the CDR3. Per the germline V gene, CDR1 is SGHDT and CDR2 is YYEEEE. The J segment lost 5 bases and the V segment lost 4 bases, leaving 13 bases of the junction unmatched.

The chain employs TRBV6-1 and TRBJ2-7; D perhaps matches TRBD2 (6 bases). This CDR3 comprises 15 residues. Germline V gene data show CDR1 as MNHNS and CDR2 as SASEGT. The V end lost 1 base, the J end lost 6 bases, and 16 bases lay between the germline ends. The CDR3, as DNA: TGTGCCAGCAGTGAAGAGGGGCGGGACCCACCCGAGCAGTACTTC. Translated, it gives CASSEEGRDPPEQYF.

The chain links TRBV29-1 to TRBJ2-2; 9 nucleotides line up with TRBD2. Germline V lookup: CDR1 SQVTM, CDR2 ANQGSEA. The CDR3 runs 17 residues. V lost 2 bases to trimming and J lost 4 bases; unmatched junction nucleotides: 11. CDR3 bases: TGCAGCGTTGAATGGTCAGGGCTAGCGGGAATCACCGGGGAGCTGTTTTTT. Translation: CSVEWSGLAGITGELFF.

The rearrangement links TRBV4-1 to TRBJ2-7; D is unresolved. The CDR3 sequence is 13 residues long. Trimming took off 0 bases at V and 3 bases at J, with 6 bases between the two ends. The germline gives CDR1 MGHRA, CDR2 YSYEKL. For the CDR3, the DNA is TGCGCCAGCAGCCAAGAGAACAGCTACGAGCAGTACTTC. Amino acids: CASSQENSYEQYF.

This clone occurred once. The CDR3 DNA reads TGTGCCAGCAGCCTACTAGCGGGAGGGCAAGAGACCCAGTACTTC. Its protein is CASSLLAGGQETQYF. The rearrangement uses TRBV7-6 and TRBJ2-5; 13 nucleotides line up with TRBD2. The germline V gene has CDR1 SGHVS and CDR2 FNYEAQ. V lost 5 bases and J lost 2; bases outside the gene matches: 2. This CDR3 contains 15 residues.

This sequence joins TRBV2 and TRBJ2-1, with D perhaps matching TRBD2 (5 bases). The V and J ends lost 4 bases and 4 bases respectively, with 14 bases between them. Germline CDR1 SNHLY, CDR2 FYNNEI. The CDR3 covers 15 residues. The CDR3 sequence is CASSGASLTYNEQFF. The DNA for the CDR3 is TGTGCCAGCAGTGGGGCTAGCCTTACTTACAATGAGCAGTTCTTC. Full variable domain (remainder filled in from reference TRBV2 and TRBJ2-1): EPEVTQTPSHQVTQMGQEVILRCVPISNHLYFYWYRQILGQKVEFLVSFYNNEISEKSEIFDDQFSVERPDGSNFTLKIRSTKLEDSAMYFCASSGASLTYNEQFFGPGTRLTVL.

As DNA, the CDR3 is TGTGCCAGCAGCTTATCAGCGGGAGGGTACAATGAGCAGTTCTTC. This codes for CASSLSAGGYNEQFF. This rearrangement joins TRBV7-3 to TRBJ2-1; 10 nucleotides align to TRBD2. The J segment lost 4 bases and the V segment lost 2 bases, leaving 2 bases of the junction unmatched. Germline V CDR1 and CDR2: SGHTA, FQGTGA. This CDR3 contains 15 residues.

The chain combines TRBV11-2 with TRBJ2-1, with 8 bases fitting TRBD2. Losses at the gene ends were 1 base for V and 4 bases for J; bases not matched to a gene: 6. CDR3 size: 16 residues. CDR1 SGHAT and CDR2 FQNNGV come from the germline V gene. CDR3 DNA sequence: TGTGCCAGCAGCTTAGCGGGAGGGCCCCTTTACAATGAGCAGTTCTTC. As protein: CASSLAGGPLYNEQFF.

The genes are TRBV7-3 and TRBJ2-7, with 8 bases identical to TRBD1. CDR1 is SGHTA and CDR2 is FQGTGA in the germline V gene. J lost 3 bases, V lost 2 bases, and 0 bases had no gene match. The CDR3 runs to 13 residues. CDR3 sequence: CASSLGTGYEQYF. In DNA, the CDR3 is TGTGCCAGCAGCTTAGGGACAGGCTACGAGCAGTACTTC.

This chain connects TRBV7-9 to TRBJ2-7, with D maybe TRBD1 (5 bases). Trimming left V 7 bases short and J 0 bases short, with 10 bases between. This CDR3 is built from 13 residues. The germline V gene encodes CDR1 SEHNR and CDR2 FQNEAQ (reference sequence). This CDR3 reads CASNPDSSYEQYF. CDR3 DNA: TGTGCCAGCAACCCAGACAGCTCCTACGAGCAGTACTTC.

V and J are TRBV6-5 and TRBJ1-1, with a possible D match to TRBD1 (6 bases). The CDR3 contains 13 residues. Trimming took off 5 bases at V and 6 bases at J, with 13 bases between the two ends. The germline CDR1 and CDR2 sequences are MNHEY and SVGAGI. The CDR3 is CASSNRVNAEAFF. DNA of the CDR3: TGTGCCAGCAGTAACAGGGTCAACGCTGAAGCTTTCTTT.

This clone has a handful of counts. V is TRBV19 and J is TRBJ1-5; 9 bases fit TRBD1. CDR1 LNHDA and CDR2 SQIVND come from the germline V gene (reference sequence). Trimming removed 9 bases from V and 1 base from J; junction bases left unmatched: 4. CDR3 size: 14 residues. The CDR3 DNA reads TGTGCCAGCCAACAGGGGGCCAGCAATCAGCCCCAGCATTTT. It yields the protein CASQQGASNQPQHF.

CDR3 protein: CASSISQGEAFF. CDR3 in DNA: TGTGCCAGTAGTATTTCTCAGGGCGAAGCTTTCTTT. This rearrangement joins TRBV19 to TRBJ1-1, with a possible D match to TRBD1 (5 bases). Germline CDR1 LNHDA, CDR2 SQIVND (reference sequence). Trimming took 3 bases from V and 8 from J, leaving 10 bases between them. There are 12 residues in the CDR3. Using reference TRBV19 and TRBJ1-1 for the parts outside the CDR3, the full variable domain is DGGITQSPKYLFRKEGQNVTLSCEQNLNHDAMYWYRQDPGQGLRLIYYSQIVNDFQKGDIAEGYSVSREKKESFPLTVTSAQKNPTAFYLCASSISQGEAFFGQGTRLTVV.